Included here is one T cell receptor (beta chain) sequence, with context. Its cognate antigen is unknown. Donors were healthy HIV-negative adults without recently reported acute infections or vaccinations. How the authors handled the data: ImmunoSEQ output held junction-only sequences without quality scores, so filtering differed. The protocol was immunoSEQ multiplex PCR, while the TCRdb copy is restricted to in-frame clones and leaves out a portion. The D gene and trimming were derived from the DNA, and the V and J assignments and clone size from that table. The profile shows 1.5 million to 1.9 million clones, approximately 98% of them singletons. These data come from a study of shared clonotypes between healthy human individuals. The study, taken as a whole, reports: For naive CD4 cells, around 5.1% of clonotypes were shared across a handful of donors. Compared with clonotypes that all four donors shared, non-shared clonotypes had lower generation probabilities.

This clonotype originated in a man aged 25 to 40 in good health. What was sequenced was naive CD4+ T cells sorted from blood. Noted subset: CD45RA+ positively selected.

The CDR3 DNA follows: TGTGCCAGCAGTTACTCGAGGGGAACCACCTACGAGCAGTACTTC. Residues: CASSYSRGTTYEQYF. The chain carries TRBV6-5 and TRBJ2-7; D may match TRBD1 or TRBD2 (5 bases each). Trimming took 0 bases from V and 2 from J, leaving 11 bases between them. The CDR3 length is 15 residues. Germline V lookup: CDR1 MNHEY, CDR2 SVGAGI.